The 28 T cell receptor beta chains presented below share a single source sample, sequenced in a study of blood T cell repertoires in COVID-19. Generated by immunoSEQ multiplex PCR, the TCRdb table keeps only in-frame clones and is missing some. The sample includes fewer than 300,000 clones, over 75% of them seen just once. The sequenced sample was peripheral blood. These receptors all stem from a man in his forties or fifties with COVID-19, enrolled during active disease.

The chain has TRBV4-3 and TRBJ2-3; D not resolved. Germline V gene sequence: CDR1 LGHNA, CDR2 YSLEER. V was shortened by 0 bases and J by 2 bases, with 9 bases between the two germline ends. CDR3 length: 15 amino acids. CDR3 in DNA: TGCGCCAGCAGCCAAGATCGGTTAGTCACAGATACGCAGTATTTT. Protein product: CASSQDRLVTDTQYF.

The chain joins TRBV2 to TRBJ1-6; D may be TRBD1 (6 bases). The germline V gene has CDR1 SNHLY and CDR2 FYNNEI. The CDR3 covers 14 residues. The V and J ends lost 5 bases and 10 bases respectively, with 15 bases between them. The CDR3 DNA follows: TGTGCCAGCAGTCCCGTGGGGGGGGGCTCACCCCTCCACTTT. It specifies CASSPVGGGSPLHF.

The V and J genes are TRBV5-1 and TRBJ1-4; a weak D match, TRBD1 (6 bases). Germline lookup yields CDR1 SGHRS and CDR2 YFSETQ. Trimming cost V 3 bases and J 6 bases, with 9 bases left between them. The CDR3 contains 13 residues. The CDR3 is CASSSRTDEKLFF. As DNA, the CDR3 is TGCGCCAGCAGCTCTCGGACAGATGAAAAACTGTTTTTT.

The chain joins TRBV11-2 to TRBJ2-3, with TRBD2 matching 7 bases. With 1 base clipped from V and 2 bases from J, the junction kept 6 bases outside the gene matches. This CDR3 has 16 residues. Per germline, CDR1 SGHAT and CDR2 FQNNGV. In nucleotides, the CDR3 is TGTGCCAGCAGCTTAGGGAGCGGGGTCAACACAGATACGCAGTATTTT. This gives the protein CASSLGSGVNTDTQYF. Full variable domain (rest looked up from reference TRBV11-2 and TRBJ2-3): EAGVAQSPRYKIIEKRQSVAFWCNPISGHATLYWYQQILGQGPKLLIQFQNNGVVDDSQLPKDRFSAERLKGVDSTLKIQPAKLEDSAVYLCASSLGSGVNTDTQYFGPGTRLTVL.

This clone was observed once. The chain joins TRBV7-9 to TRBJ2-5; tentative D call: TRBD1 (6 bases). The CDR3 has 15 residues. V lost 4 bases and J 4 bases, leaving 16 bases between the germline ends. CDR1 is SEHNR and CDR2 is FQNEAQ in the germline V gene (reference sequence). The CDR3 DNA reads TGTGCCAGCAGCTCTCCAGGGGCAGGTGGAGAGACCCAGTACTTC. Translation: CASSSPGAGGETQYF. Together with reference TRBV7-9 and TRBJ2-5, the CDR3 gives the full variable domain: DTGVSQNPRHKITKRGQNVTFRCDPISEHNRLYWYRQTLGQGPEFLTYFQNEAQLEKSRLLSDRFSAERPKGSFSTLEIQRTEQGDSAMYLCASSSPGAGGETQYFGPGTRLLVL.

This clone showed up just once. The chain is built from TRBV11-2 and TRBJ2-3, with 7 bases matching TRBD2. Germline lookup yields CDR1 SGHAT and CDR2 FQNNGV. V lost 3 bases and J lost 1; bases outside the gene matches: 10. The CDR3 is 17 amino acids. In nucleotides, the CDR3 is TGTGCCAGCAGCTTCCCTATTGGGGGGGGACGCACAGATACGCAGTATTTT. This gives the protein CASSFPIGGGRTDTQYF.

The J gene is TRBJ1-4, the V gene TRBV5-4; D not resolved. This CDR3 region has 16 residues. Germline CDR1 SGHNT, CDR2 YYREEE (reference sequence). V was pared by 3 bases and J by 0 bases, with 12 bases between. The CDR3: CASSSEAAATNEKLFF. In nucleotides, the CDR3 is TGTGCCAGCAGCTCTGAGGCAGCAGCAACTAATGAAAAACTGTTTTTT.

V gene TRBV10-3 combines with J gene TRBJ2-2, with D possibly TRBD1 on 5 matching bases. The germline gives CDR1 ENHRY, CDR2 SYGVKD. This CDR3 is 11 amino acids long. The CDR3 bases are TGTAGCGTAGGGGACACCGGGGAGCTGTTTTTT. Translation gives CSVGDTGELFF.

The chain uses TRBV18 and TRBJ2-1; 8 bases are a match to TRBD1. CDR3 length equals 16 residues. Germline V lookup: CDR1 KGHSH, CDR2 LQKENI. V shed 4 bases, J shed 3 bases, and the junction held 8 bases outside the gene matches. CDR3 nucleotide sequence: TGTGCCAGCTCACGACGAGACAGGGGATTCTACAATGAGCAGTTCTTC. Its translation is CASSRRDRGFYNEQFF.

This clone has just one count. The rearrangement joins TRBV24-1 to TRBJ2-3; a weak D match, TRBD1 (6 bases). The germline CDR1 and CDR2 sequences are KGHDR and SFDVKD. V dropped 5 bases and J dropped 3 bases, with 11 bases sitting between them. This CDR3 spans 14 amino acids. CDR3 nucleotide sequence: TGTGCCACCAGTGTTGCACAGGGAACAGATACGCAGTATTTT. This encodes CATSVAQGTDTQYF.

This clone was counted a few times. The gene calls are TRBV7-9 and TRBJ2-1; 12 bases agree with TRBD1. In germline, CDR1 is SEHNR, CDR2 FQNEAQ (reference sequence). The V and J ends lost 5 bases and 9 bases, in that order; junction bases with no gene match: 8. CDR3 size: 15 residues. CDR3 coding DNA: TGTGCCAGCAGCCACCGGGACAGGGGGCAAAGTGAGCAGTTCTTC. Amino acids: CASSHRDRGQSEQFF.

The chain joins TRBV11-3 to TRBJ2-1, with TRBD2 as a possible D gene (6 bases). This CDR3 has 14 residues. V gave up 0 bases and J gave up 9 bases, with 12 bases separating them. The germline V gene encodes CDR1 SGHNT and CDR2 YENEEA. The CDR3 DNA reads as TGTGCCAGCAGCTTAGATTATACTAGCATTGAGCAGTTCTTC. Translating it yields CASSLDYTSIEQFF.

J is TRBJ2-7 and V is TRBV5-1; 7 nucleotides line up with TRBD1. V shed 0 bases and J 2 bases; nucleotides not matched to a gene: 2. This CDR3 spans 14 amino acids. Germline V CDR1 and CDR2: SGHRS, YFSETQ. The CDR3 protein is CASSLDRGAYEQYF. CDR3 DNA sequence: TGCGCCAGCAGCTTGGACAGGGGAGCCTACGAGCAGTACTTC.

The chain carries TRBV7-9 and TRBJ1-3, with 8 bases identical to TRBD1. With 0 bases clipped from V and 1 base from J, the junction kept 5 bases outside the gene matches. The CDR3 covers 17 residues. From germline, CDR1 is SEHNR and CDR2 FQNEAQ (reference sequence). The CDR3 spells CASSLAGQGSSGNTIYF. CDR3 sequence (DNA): TGTGCCAGCAGCTTAGCAGGACAGGGCTCATCTGGAAACACCATATATTTT.

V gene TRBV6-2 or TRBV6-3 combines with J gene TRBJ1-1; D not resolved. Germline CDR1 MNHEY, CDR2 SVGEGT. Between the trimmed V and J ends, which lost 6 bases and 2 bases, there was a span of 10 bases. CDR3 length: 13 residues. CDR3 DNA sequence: TGTGCCAGCAGCCCCAATCTAAACACTGAAGCTTTCTTT. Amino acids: CASSPNLNTEAFF.

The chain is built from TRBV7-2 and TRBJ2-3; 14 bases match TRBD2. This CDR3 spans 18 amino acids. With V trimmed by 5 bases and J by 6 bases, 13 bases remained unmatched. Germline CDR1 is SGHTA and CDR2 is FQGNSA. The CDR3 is CASSRDIGTSGGADTQYF. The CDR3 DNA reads TGTGCCAGCAGCCGGGACATTGGGACTAGCGGGGGCGCGGATACGCAGTATTTT.

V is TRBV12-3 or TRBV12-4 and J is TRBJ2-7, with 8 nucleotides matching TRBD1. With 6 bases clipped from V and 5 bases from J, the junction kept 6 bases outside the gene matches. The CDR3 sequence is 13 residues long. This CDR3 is CASRETGAHEQYF. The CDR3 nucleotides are TGTGCCAGCAGGGAGACAGGGGCCCACGAGCAGTACTTC.

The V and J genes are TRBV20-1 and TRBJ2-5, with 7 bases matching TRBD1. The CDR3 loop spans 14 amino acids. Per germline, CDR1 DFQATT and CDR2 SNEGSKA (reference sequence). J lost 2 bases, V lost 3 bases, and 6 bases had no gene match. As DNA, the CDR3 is TGCAGTGCTAGTGTAGGGGGCTCGCAAGAGACCCAGTACTTC. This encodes CSASVGGSQETQYF.

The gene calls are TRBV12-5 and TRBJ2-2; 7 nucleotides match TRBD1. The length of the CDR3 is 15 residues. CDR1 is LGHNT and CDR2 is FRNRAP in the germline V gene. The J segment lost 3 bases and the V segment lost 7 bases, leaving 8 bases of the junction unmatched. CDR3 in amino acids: CASAREGADTGELFF. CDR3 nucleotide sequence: TGTGCTAGTGCCCGAGAGGGGGCGGACACCGGGGAGCTGTTTTTT.

CDR3 loop: CALRDRLNEQYF. The CDR3, as DNA: TGTGCCCTCAGGGACAGGTTGAACGAGCAGTACTTC. The chain combines TRBV6-5 with TRBJ2-7, with 8 nucleotides matching TRBD1. In germline, CDR1 is MNHEY, CDR2 SVGAGI. The CDR3 length is 12 residues. V gave up 11 bases and J gave up 5 bases; unmatched junction bases: 8.

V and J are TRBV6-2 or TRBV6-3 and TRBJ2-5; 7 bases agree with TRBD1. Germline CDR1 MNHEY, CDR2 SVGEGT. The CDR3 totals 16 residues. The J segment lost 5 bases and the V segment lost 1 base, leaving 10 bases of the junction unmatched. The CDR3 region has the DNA TGTGCCAGCAGTTACTATCAGACAGGGAGTGGGGAGACCCAGTACTTC. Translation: CASSYYQTGSGETQYF.

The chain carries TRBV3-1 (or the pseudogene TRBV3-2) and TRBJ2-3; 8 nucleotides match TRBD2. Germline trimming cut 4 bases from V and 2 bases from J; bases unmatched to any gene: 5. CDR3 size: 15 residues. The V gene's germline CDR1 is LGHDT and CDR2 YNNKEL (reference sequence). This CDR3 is CASSPLAGNTDTQYF. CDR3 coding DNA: TGTGCCAGCAGCCCCTTAGCGGGGAACACAGATACGCAGTATTTT.

The CDR3 DNA is TGTGCCTGGAGTGTACTTGAGGGAGCTCAGCCCCAGCATTTT. Translated, it gives CAWSVLEGAQPQHF. V usage is TRBV30 and J usage is TRBJ1-5; D gene uncertain. Deletions cut 0 bases from V and 6 bases from J, with 12 bases between. The CDR3 covers 14 residues. Germline V gene data show CDR1 as GTSNPN and CDR2 as SVGIG (reference sequence).

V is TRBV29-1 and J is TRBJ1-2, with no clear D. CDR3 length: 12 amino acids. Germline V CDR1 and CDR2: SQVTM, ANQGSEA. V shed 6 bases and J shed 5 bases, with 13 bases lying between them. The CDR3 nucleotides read TGCAGCGTGGCCGGGGTCGGGTATGGCTACACCTTC. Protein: CSVAGVGYGYTF. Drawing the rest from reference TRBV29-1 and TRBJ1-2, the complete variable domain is SAVISQKPSRDICQRGTSLTIQCQVDSQVTMMFWYRQQPGQSLTLIATANQGSEATYESGFVIDKFPISRPNLTFSTLTVSNMSPEDSSIYLCSVAGVGYGYTFGSGTRLTVV.

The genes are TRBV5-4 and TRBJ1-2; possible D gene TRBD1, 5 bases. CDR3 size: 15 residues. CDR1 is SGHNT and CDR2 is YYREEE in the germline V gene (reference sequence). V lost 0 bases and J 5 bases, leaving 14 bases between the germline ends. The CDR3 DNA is TGTGCCAGCAGCTTGGTTGGGGCCTCCCAATATGGCTACACCTTC. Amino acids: CASSLVGASQYGYTF.

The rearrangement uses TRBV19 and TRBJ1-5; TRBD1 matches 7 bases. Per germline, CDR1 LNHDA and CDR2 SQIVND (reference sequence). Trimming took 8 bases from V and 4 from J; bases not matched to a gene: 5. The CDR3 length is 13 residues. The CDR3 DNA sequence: TGTGCCAGTGAAACAGGGGAAAATCAGCCCCAGCATTTT. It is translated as CASETGENQPQHF.

The CDR3 DNA reads TGTGCCAGCAGCGTGGTGGCTAGCTCCACAGATACGCAGTATTTT. Its protein is CASSVVASSTDTQYF. V is TRBV9 and J is TRBJ2-3; possibly TRBD2 for D (5 bases). From germline, CDR1 is SGDLS and CDR2 YYNGEE. The CDR3 has 15 amino acids. V shed 2 bases and J shed 2 bases, with 12 bases lying between them.

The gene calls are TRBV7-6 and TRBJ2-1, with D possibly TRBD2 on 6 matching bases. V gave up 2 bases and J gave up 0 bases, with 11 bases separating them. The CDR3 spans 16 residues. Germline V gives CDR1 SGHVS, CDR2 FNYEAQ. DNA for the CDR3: TGTGCCAGCAGCTTATTTGGGACTGACTCCTACAATGAGCAGTTCTTC. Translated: CASSLFGTDSYNEQFF.